The 28 T cell receptor beta chains listed next were all sequenced from one sample in a study of shared clonotypes between healthy human individuals. Profiled with immunoSEQ multiplex PCR; TCRdb holds only in-frame clones, not every one. The sample carries fewer than 850,000 clones, 90% recorded once. Sequences were obtained from memory CD8+ T cells from PBMCs. The sample's subset: CD45RO+ cells pooled with CCR7-negative TemRA cells. Receptors originate from a man aged 18 to 29 in good health. Some clones in this sample may be carry-over from other donors' samples.

The chain links TRBV9 to TRBJ2-3; 11 bases are shared with TRBD1. V lost 1 base to trimming and J lost 4 bases; unmatched junction nucleotides: 5. Germline CDR1 reads SGDLS; CDR2 reads YYNGEE. CDR3 length: 16 amino acids. The DNA of the CDR3 is TGTGCCAGCAGCGTAAGGACAGGGGGCGCCGCAGATACGCAGTATTTT. It is translated as CASSVRTGGAADTQYF.

This sequence joins TRBV28 and TRBJ2-3, with D perhaps TRBD1 (5 bases). Germline CDR1 MDHEN, CDR2 SYDVKM. This CDR3 spans 14 amino acids. Trimming left V 7 bases short and J 1 base short, with 12 bases between. CDR3 residues: CASNQGFGTDTQYF. CDR3 DNA: TGTGCCAGCAACCAGGGTTTCGGCACAGATACGCAGTATTTT.

This clone has ten or more counts. This chain connects TRBV28 to TRBJ1-5; D not resolved. Per the germline V gene, CDR1 is MDHEN and CDR2 is SYDVKM. CDR3 length: 16 residues. V shed 4 bases and J shed 6 bases, with 19 bases lying between them. The CDR3 nucleotides read TGTGCCAGCAGTTCCCCGGACGAGGGAAGCGGTCAGCCCCAGCATTTT. Its protein is CASSSPDEGSGQPQHF.

The chain employs TRBV15 and TRBJ1-1; 8 bases agree with TRBD1. This CDR3 has 14 residues. J lost 10 bases, V lost 1 base, and 8 bases had no gene match. From germline, CDR1 is LNHNV and CDR2 YYDKDF (reference sequence). The CDR3 is CATSRGGADRGAFF. The CDR3, as DNA: TGTGCCACCAGCAGAGGGGGGGCCGACAGGGGAGCTTTCTTT. The whole variable domain, filled in from reference TRBV15 and TRBJ1-1, reads DAMVIQNPRYQVTQFGKPVTLSCSQTLNHNVMYWYQQKSSQAPKLLFHYYDKDFNNEADTPDNFQSRRPNTSFCFLDIRSPGLGDTAMYLCATSRGGADRGAFFGQGTRLTVV.

This rearrangement joins TRBV20-1 to TRBJ1-5, with unresolved D. The ends were cut back, 3 bases at V and 6 bases at J, with 6 bases in the middle. CDR1 and CDR2 from the germline V gene are DFQATT and SNEGSKA (reference sequence). The length of the CDR3 is 11 residues. CDR3 residues: CSASPGQPQHF. The CDR3 DNA is TGCAGTGCTAGTCCAGGTCAGCCCCAGCATTTT.

The chain links TRBV4-1 to TRBJ2-7; 7 nucleotides match TRBD1. The J segment lost 4 bases and the V segment lost 4 bases, leaving 10 bases of the junction unmatched. The CDR3 has 15 residues. Germline CDR1 and CDR2: MGHRA and YSYEKL. CDR3 DNA sequence: TGCGCCAGCAGCCGAGACAGGGTTGTGAGGTACGAGCAGTACTTC. As protein: CASSRDRVVRYEQYF.

This chain links TRBV7-9 with TRBJ2-3; 7 bases are a match to TRBD2. This CDR3 comprises 17 residues. Germline CDR1 is SEHNR and CDR2 is FQNEAQ (reference sequence). Trimming removed 3 bases from V and 1 base from J; junction bases left unmatched: 10. In nucleotides, the CDR3 is TGTGCCAGCAGCTTTGACCTTGGACTAGACGGCACAGATACGCAGTATTTT. Translating it yields CASSFDLGLDGTDTQYF.

The chain carries TRBV5-1 and TRBJ2-1, with TRBD2 matching 8 bases. Germline V lookup: CDR1 SGHRS, CDR2 YFSETQ. The CDR3 runs 20 residues. The junction had 19 bases not matched to a gene; V was cut back by 4 bases and J by 1 base. As DNA, the CDR3 is TGCGCCAGCAGCAGAAACCGCCTGGCGGGAGGTCCCGGGTCCTACAATGAGCAGTTCTTC. Its translation is CASSRNRLAGGPGSYNEQFF.

The chain couples TRBV19 to TRBJ2-7; D perhaps matches TRBD1 (6 bases). Germline CDR1 LNHDA, CDR2 SQIVND (reference sequence). Trimming took off 1 base at V and 3 bases at J, with 13 bases between the two ends. CDR3 length: 15 amino acids. CDR3 residues: CASSIAAGVLYEQYF. CDR3 DNA sequence: TGTGCCAGTAGTATAGCGGCAGGGGTTCTCTACGAGCAGTACTTC.

Notes on this clone: Distinct nucleotide sequences in the sample also encode this CDR3. J is TRBJ1-3 and V is TRBV11-2; no reliable D call. This CDR3 has 15 amino acids. The V end was cut by 1 base, the J end by 0 bases, with 7 bases between. CDR1 and CDR2 (germline): SGHAT, FQNNGV. The CDR3 coding sequence is TGTGCCAGCAGCTTAGGGAGGAGCTCTGGAAACACCATATATTTT. Protein: CASSLGRSSGNTIYF. The complete variable domain, with remaining parts taken from reference TRBV11-2 and TRBJ1-3, reads EAGVAQSPRYKIIEKRQSVAFWCNPISGHATLYWYQQILGQGPKLLIQFQNNGVVDDSQLPKDRFSAERLKGVDSTLKIQPAKLEDSAVYLCASSLGRSSGNTIYFGEGSWLTVV.

V and J are TRBV4-2 and TRBJ1-1; D is unresolved. Trimming removed 4 bases at V and 0 bases at J, with 9 bases between. The CDR3 consists of 14 residues. Germline values: CDR1 LGHNA, CDR2 YNFKEQ. CDR3: CASSPPNMNTEAFF. CDR3 nucleotides: TGTGCCAGCAGCCCGCCGAACATGAACACTGAAGCTTTCTTT.

The chain links TRBV4-3 to TRBJ2-3; 8 nucleotides line up with TRBD1. CDR3 length: 14 amino acids. V trimming: 0 bases; J trimming: 6 bases; junction bases outside the gene matches: 2. Germline V CDR1 and CDR2: LGHNA, YSLEER. CDR3 loop: CASSQDQGADTQYF. In DNA form, the CDR3 reads TGCGCCAGCAGCCAAGATCAGGGGGCGGATACGCAGTATTTT.

V gene TRBV28 combines with J gene TRBJ2-1, with 9 bases aligning to TRBD2. After removal of 6 bases from V and 4 bases from J, the junction contained 7 bases not matched to a gene. Per germline, CDR1 MDHEN and CDR2 SYDVKM. CDR3 size: 15 residues. CDR3 coding DNA: TGTGCCAGCAGATCTAGCGGGATAGGGTACAATGAGCAGTTCTTC. Protein sequence: CASRSSGIGYNEQFF.

This clone has just one count. The V and J genes are TRBV13 and TRBJ2-4; TRBD2 matches at 11 bases. The CDR3 contains 14 residues. V lost 5 bases, J lost 8 bases, and 5 bases stayed unmatched. Germline CDR1 reads PRHDT; CDR2 reads FYEKMQ (reference sequence). This CDR3 reads CASSPSGRRHIQYF. CDR3 nucleotide sequence: TGTGCCAGCAGCCCTAGCGGGAGGAGACACATTCAGTACTTC.

This chain connects TRBV9 to TRBJ2-7; the D is unclear. The V gene lost 0 bases and the J gene lost 0 bases, with 10 bases spanning the gap. Germline V CDR1 and CDR2: SGDLS, YYNGEE. This CDR3 region has 15 residues. The DNA for the CDR3 is TGTGCCAGCAGCGTAGCATACTCGAGCTCCTACGAGCAGTACTTC. Translated: CASSVAYSSSYEQYF.

J is TRBJ1-5 and V is TRBV28; D may be TRBD1 (5 bases). Germline V CDR1 and CDR2: MDHEN, SYDVKM. The CDR3 spans 15 residues. Trimming removed 6 bases from V and 7 bases from J, with 19 bases in between. The DNA of the CDR3 is TGTGCCAGCAGCCTAGGGACCCTCAAGGGACAGCCCCAGCATTTT. Encoded protein: CASSLGTLKGQPQHF.

This clone showed up just once. This chain uses TRBV5-6 with TRBJ2-7; TRBD2 might be the D (6 bases). Germline CDR1 and CDR2: SGHDT and YYEEEE. The V end was cut by 3 bases, the J end by 2 bases, with 15 bases between. The CDR3 length is 15 residues. For the CDR3, the DNA is TGTGCCAGCAGCTCGGATCTGACGGGAGCCTACGAGCAGTACTTC. This sequence encodes CASSSDLTGAYEQYF.

V usage is TRBV5-1 and J usage is TRBJ2-7, with 10 nucleotides matching TRBD2. The CDR3 sequence is 15 residues long. CDR1 and CDR2 (germline): SGHRS, YFSETQ. After removal of 0 bases from V and 6 bases from J, the junction contained 6 bases not matched to a gene. The CDR3 loop reads CASSLGLAGGSEQYF. For the CDR3, the DNA is TGCGCCAGCAGCTTGGGCTTAGCGGGAGGTAGCGAGCAGTACTTC.

J is TRBJ2-5 and V is TRBV4-1, with TRBD1 as a possible D gene (6 bases). Germline lookup yields CDR1 MGHRA and CDR2 YSYEKL. The CDR3 totals 15 residues. V gave up 0 bases and J gave up 4 bases, with 12 bases separating them. The CDR3 DNA reads as TGCGCCAGCAGCCAAGATACCCGAGGGGGAGAGACCCAGTACTTC. Encoded protein: CASSQDTRGGETQYF.

This chain links TRBV7-2 with TRBJ2-5, with TRBD2 matching over 12 bases. With V trimmed by 5 bases and J by 7 bases, 14 bases remained unmatched. The CDR3 sequence is 17 residues long. CDR1 is SGHTA and CDR2 is FQGNSA in the germline V gene. The CDR3 DNA follows: TGTGCCAGCAGCCCGATAAAACTTCTAGCGGGAGGGGGGACCCAGTACTTC. This encodes CASSPIKLLAGGGTQYF. The full variable domain, rest sourced from reference TRBV7-2 and TRBJ2-5, is GAGVSQSPSNKVTEKGKDVELRCDPISGHTALYWYRQSLGQGLEFLIYFQGNSAPDKSGLPSDRFSAERTGGSVSTLTIQRTQQEDSAVYLCASSPIKLLAGGGTQYFGPGTRLLVL.

J is TRBJ2-2 and V is TRBV19; D is unclear. V was shortened by 6 bases and J by 0 bases, with 5 bases between the two germline ends. This CDR3 has 13 residues. Looked up from germline, CDR1 is LNHDA and CDR2 is SQIVND (reference sequence). As DNA, the CDR3 is TGTGCCAGTAGCTTATCGAACACCGGGGAGCTGTTTTTT. It is translated as CASSLSNTGELFF. Combining the CDR3 with reference TRBV19 and TRBJ2-2 gives the whole variable domain DGGITQSPKYLFRKEGQNVTLSCEQNLNHDAMYWYRQDPGQGLRLIYYSQIVNDFQKGDIAEGYSVSREKKESFPLTVTSAQKNPTAFYLCASSLSNTGELFFGEGSRLTVL.

This clone was recorded a few times. This rearrangement joins TRBV6-5 to TRBJ1-5, with D possibly matching TRBD1 (5 bases). Germline CDR1 is MNHEY and CDR2 is SVGAGI. This CDR3 is built from 14 residues. The V end was cut by 4 bases, the J end by 4 bases, with 11 bases between. The CDR3 loop reads CASSWGGINQPQHF. The CDR3 DNA is TGTGCCAGCAGTTGGGGCGGGATTAATCAGCCCCAGCATTTT.

This rearrangement joins TRBV19 to TRBJ2-3; D not certain. V lost 3 bases, J lost 3 bases, and 10 bases lay in between. This CDR3 has 14 amino acids. Germline assignment: CDR1 LNHDA and CDR2 SQIVND (reference sequence). CDR3: CASSIALKTDTQYF. CDR3 bases: TGTGCCAGTAGTATCGCTCTGAAGACAGATACGCAGTATTTT.

This clone was seen just once. This chain links TRBV5-6 with TRBJ1-2, with no clear D. The V end was cut by 1 base, the J end by 4 bases, with 14 bases between. CDR3 size: 15 residues. The germline V gene has CDR1 SGHDT and CDR2 YYEEEE. Here the CDR3 DNA reads TGTGCCAGCAGCTTGATTTCGGAGGGAGCCTATGGCTACACCTTC. Its translation is CASSLISEGAYGYTF. Full variable domain (remainder filled in from reference TRBV5-6 and TRBJ1-2): DAGVTQSPTHLIKTRGQQVTLRCSPKSGHDTVSWYQQALGQGPQFIFQYYEEEERQRGNFPDRFSGHQFPNYSSELNVNALLLGDSALYLCASSLISEGAYGYTFGSGTRLTVV.

The V call is TRBV28, the J call TRBJ2-1, with 8 bases aligning to TRBD2. Germline CDR1 MDHEN, CDR2 SYDVKM. J gave up 5 bases and V 2 bases, and 5 bases lay outside the gene matches. The CDR3 contains 15 residues. CDR3 bases: TGTGCCAGCAGTTTAGTTAGCGGGGAACACAATGAGCAGTTCTTC. Its protein is CASSLVSGEHNEQFF.

As DNA, the CDR3 is TGTGCCAGCAGCTCCCGGAGTGTCGACGAGCAGTACTTC. Translated: CASSSRSVDEQYF. The chain uses TRBV7-9 and TRBJ2-7; D gene ambiguous. V gave up 4 bases and J gave up 5 bases, with 12 bases separating them. Germline CDR1 and CDR2: SEHNR and FQNEAQ (reference sequence). The CDR3 is made up of 13 amino acids.

This chain joins TRBV15 and TRBJ2-7; D uncertain. V was shortened by 1 base and J by 3 bases, with 7 bases between the two germline ends. Germline-derived CDR1 and CDR2 are LNHNV and YYDKDF (reference sequence). This CDR3 has 13 residues. The CDR3 sequence is CATSRVMSYEQYF. The CDR3 DNA follows: TGTGCCACCAGCAGAGTAATGAGCTACGAGCAGTACTTC.

This clone appeared a single time. The gene calls are TRBV28 and TRBJ1-1; no firm D call. Trimming shortened V by 3 bases and J by 0 bases, and 8 bases separated the two germline ends. Germline values: CDR1 MDHEN, CDR2 SYDVKM. CDR3 length: 14 residues. In nucleotides, the CDR3 is TGTGCCAGCAGTTTTTCGCGGATGAACACTGAAGCTTTCTTT. Its translation: CASSFSRMNTEAFF.